The TCR beta chain under discussion was sequenced for a study of T cell changes during pregnancy in multiple sclerosis. The germline V gene encodes CDR1 MGHRA and CDR2 YSYEKL. The trim removed 2 bases at V and 4 bases at J, leaving 11 bases unmatched. This CDR3 is built from 17 residues. The data were produced by immunoSEQ multiplex PCR, yet TCRdb's version contains in-frame clones alone and is incomplete. The repertoire holds 30,000 to 40,000 clones, 90% seen once, with 0.57% in the top ten. The clonotype originates from a female donor with multiple sclerosis, enrolled in a pregnancy study. The rearrangement links TRBV4-1 to TRBJ1-2, with 9 bases identical to TRBD1. Sequencing used CD4+ T cells from peripheral blood mononuclear cells, obtained in the second trimester of pregnancy. CDR3 amino acids: CASSQYPRTGAIYGYTF. DNA for the CDR3: TGCGCCAGCAGCCAATATCCTAGGACAGGGGCGATCTATGGCTACACCTTC.